The rows below give T cell receptor beta chains drawn from one sample of a study of Graves' ophthalmopathy and Graves' hyperthyroidism. From the multiplex PCR reads, TCRdb called clonotypes with MiXCR, one entry per CDR3 protein. This table holds some 47,000 distinct CDR3 sequences, 50% found once. Material: peripheral blood. These receptors originate from an adult man with Graves' ophthalmopathy. Both conserved end residues are part of each CDR3. D genes are given only for firm matches. Clone size is stated in some rows and not others, as once, few, many or a class when expanded.

clone size,D gene,J gene,V gene,CDR3 DNA,CDR3 protein
.,.,TRBJ2-7,TRBV20-1,TGCAGTGCTAAGCGACAGGATAGGCACGAGCAGTACTTC,CSAKRQDRHEQYF
.,.,TRBJ1-4,TRBV4-2,TGTGCCAGCAGCCAAGATAGAGGGGTTAATGAAAAACTGTTTTTT,CASSQDRGVNEKLFF
.,TRBD1,TRBJ1-5,TRBV7-8,TGTGCCAGCAGCTTGGGACAGGGTGGATCTCAGCCCCAGCATTTT,CASSLGQGGSQPQHF
.,TRBD1,TRBJ1-5,TRBV20-1,TGCAGTGCCCGGACAGGGTCTCGGCCCCAGCATTTT,CSARTGSRPQHF
many,TRBD1,TRBJ1-2,TRBV5-5,TGTGCCAGCAGCTTAACAGGGGTCGGTGGCTACACCTTC,CASSLTGVGGYTF
few,TRBD1,TRBJ1-6,TRBV20-1,TGCAGTGCGACGGGACAGAATAATTCACCCCTCCACTTT,CSATGQNNSPLHF
many,.,TRBJ2-3,TRBV20-1,TGCAGTGCTAGAAATCCTGGACAAAGCACAGATACGCAGTATTTT,CSARNPGQSTDTQYF
.,TRBD1,TRBJ1-2,TRBV6-4,TGTGCCAGCAGCGTCCGGGACAGGGGATCCTATGGCTACACCTTC,CASSVRDRGSYGYTF
medium-sized,TRBD1,TRBJ2-5,TRBV6-1,TGTGCCAGCAGGCAGACAGGGGGAGAGACCCAGTACTTC,CASRQTGGETQYF
many,TRBD2,TRBJ2-1,TRBV6-5,TGTGCCAGCAGCCCAGCGGGAGGACAATACAATGAGCAGTTCTTC,CASSPAGGQYNEQFF
.,.,TRBJ2-5,TRBV19,TGTGCCAGTAGTATGGACCCAAGACGACCGGAGACCCAGTACTTC,CASSMDPRRPETQYF
.,.,TRBJ2-2,TRBV5-1,TGCGCCAGCAGTTTGCCGGGGGGCGCCCATGAGCTGTTTTTT,CASSLPGGAHELFF
.,.,TRBJ1-2,TRBV6-5,TGTGCCAGCAGTTACTCGAGTCGAGGGGATGGCTGCACCTTC,CASSYSSRGDGCTF
few,TRBD2,TRBJ2-3,TRBV20-1,TGCAGTGCCGGAACGGGACTAGCGGCAGATACGCAGTATTTT,CSAGTGLAADTQYF
medium-sized,.,TRBJ1-4,TRBV2,TGTGCCAGCAACCGGGACGGTAATGAAAAACTGTTTTTT,CASNRDGNEKLFF
.,.,TRBJ1-3,TRBV20-1,TGCAGTGCTAGAGTTGGCGGGACTTTTGGAAACACCATATATTTT,CSARVGGTFGNTIYF
.,.,TRBJ2-2,TRBV5-1,TGCGCCAGCAGCTTGGTACAAACCGGGGAGCTGTTTTTT,CASSLVQTGELFF
.,TRBD2,TRBJ2-1,TRBV9,TGTGCCAGCAGCGCTTATAGCGGGAGACAAGAGCAGTTCTTC,CASSAYSGRQEQFF
.,TRBD2,TRBJ2-1,TRBV7-2,TGTGCCAGCAGCGGGCAGACTAGCGGGTCGCAGTTCTTC,CASSGQTSGSQFF